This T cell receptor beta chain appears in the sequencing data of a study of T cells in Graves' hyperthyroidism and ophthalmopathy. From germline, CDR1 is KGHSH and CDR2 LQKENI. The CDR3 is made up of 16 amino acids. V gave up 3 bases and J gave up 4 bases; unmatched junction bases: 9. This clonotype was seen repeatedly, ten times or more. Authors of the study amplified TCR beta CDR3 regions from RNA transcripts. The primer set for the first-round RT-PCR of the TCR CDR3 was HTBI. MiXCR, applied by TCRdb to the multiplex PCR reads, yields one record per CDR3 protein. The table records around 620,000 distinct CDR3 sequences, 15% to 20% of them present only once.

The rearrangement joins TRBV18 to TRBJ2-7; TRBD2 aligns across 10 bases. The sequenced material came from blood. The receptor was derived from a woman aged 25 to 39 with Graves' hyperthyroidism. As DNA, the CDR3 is TGTGCCAGCTCACCTGGGCTAGCGGGAGATGGATACGAGCAGTACTTC. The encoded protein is CASSPGLAGDGYEQYF.